Presented here are 24 T cell receptor beta chains from one specimen sequenced in a study of blood T cells in healthy people across ages. A second PCR of roughly 7 to 11 cycles used a sample-barcoded 5' primer and a J-beta primer mix. A single record per CDR3 protein comes from TCRdb applying MiXCR to the 5' RACE reads. This table holds about 570,000 distinct CDR3 sequences, approximately 25% found once. Sequenced: blood. Receptor source: a woman in her seventies in good health.

This sequence joins TRBV20-1 and TRBJ2-3; perhaps D is TRBD1 or TRBD2 (7 bases each). Germline V gene data show CDR1 as DFQATT and CDR2 as SNEGSKA (reference sequence). CDR3 length: 16 amino acids. Trimming cost V 2 bases and J 8 bases, with 23 bases left between them. The chain's CDR3 is CSARPRGGPNYVTQYF. CDR3 nucleotides: TGCAGTGCTAGACCCAGGGGGGGCCCCAACTATGTTACGCAGTATTTT.

The CDR3 reads CASSPPGWNTGELFF. In DNA form, the CDR3 reads TGTGCCAGCAGTCCCCCAGGATGGAACACCGGGGAGCTGTTTTTT. V and J are TRBV28 and TRBJ2-2; D remains unclear. CDR3 length: 15 residues. From germline, CDR1 is MDHEN and CDR2 SYDVKM. The V gene lost 5 bases and the J gene lost 1 base, with 11 bases spanning the gap.

The chain has TRBV5-1 and TRBJ2-7; 8 bases fit TRBD2. Trimming cost V 0 bases and J 0 bases; bases outside gene matches: 2. This CDR3 region has 15 residues. The V gene's germline CDR1 is SGHRS and CDR2 YFSETQ. In DNA, the CDR3 is TGCGCCAGCAGCTTGGAACGGGGGGGCTCCTACGAGCAGTACTTC. This sequence encodes CASSLERGGSYEQYF. The whole variable domain, filled in from reference TRBV5-1 and TRBJ2-7, reads KAGVTQTPRYLIKTRGQQVTLSCSPISGHRSVSWYQQTPGQGLQFLFEYFSETQRNKGNFPGRFSGRQFSNSRSEMNVSTLELGDSALYLCASSLERGGSYEQYFGPGTRLTVT.

There are a few counts of this clonotype. This chain joins TRBV18 and TRBJ2-1; D might be TRBD1 or TRBD2, each matching 5 bases. V was cut by 7 bases and J by 5 bases, with 15 bases left in between. CDR3 length: 14 residues. Per the germline V gene, CDR1 is KGHSH and CDR2 is LQKENI. Here the CDR3 reads CASYRDGFNNEQFF. Written as DNA, the CDR3 is TGTGCCAGCTATCGGGACGGCTTCAACAATGAGCAGTTCTTC. Full variable domain (outside the CDR3, taken from reference TRBV18 and TRBJ2-1): NAGVMQNPRHLVRRRGQEARLRCSPMKGHSHVYWYRQLPEEGLKFMVYLQKENIIDESGMPKERFSAEFPKEGPSILRIQQVVRGDSAAYFCASYRDGFNNEQFFGPGTRLTVL.

This clonotype was found a few times. This chain joins TRBV7-2 and TRBJ2-3, with a weak D call TRBD2 (7 bases). The CDR3 covers 18 residues. Germline V gives CDR1 SGHTA, CDR2 FQGNSA. Trimming shortened V by 2 bases and J by 4 bases, and 22 bases separated the two germline ends. In DNA, the CDR3 is TGTGCCAGCAGCTTAAGAGGGGGAGGGGGATCGGTGGCAGATACGCAGTATTTT. This gives the protein CASSLRGGGGSVADTQYF.

J is TRBJ1-4 and V is TRBV29-1; unclear D gene. The CDR3 is 13 residues long. Germline CDR1 reads SQVTM; CDR2 reads ANQGSEA. Trimming took 6 bases from V and 10 from J, leaving 18 bases between them. CDR3 in amino acids: CSVLRQDRGKLFF. For the CDR3, the DNA is TGCAGCGTCCTCAGACAAGATCGGGGAAAACTGTTTTTT.

The chain combines TRBV7-2 with TRBJ1-5; D is unresolved. Per germline, CDR1 SGHTA and CDR2 FQGNSA. This CDR3 has 15 residues. The V end lost 1 base, the J end lost 4 bases, and 11 bases lay between the germline ends. The chain's CDR3 is CASSLVSDMNQPQHF. The DNA for the CDR3 is TGTGCCAGCAGCTTAGTAAGCGACATGAATCAGCCCCAGCATTTT.

This clonotype was seen a handful of times. This chain uses TRBV18 with TRBJ2-5; no firm D call. This CDR3 has 14 residues. V was pared by 3 bases and J by 5 bases, with 13 bases between. Per the germline V gene, CDR1 is KGHSH and CDR2 is LQKENI. The DNA of the CDR3 is TGTGCCAGCTCACCGGATTCCCTTGGGGAGACCCAGTACTTC. Translation gives CASSPDSLGETQYF.

This clonotype was observed a handful of times. V usage is TRBV11-2 and J usage is TRBJ2-3; TRBD1 or TRBD2 may be the D gene (6 bases each). The CDR3 totals 13 residues. V was clipped by 11 bases and J by 6 bases, with 18 bases between them. In germline, CDR1 is SGHAT, CDR2 FQNNGV. The CDR3 region is CAGGRQSLDTQYF. The CDR3 DNA sequence: TGTGCCGGGGGGCGACAGTCGCTCGATACGCAGTATTTT. Full variable domain (outside the CDR3, taken from reference TRBV11-2 and TRBJ2-3): EAGVAQSPRYKIIEKRQSVAFWCNPISGHATLYWYQQILGQGPKLLIQFQNNGVVDDSQLPKDRFSAERLKGVDSTLKIQPAKLEDSAVYLCAGGRQSLDTQYFGPGTRLTVL.

The chain carries TRBV5-1 and TRBJ2-5, with a possible D match to TRBD1 (5 bases). Germline CDR1 reads SGHRS; CDR2 reads YFSETQ. V shed 8 bases and J shed 0 bases, with 11 bases lying between them. The CDR3 loop spans 13 amino acids. In nucleotides, the CDR3 is TGCGCCAGTTGGGGCCCTAACCAAGAGACCCAGTACTTC. Protein sequence: CASWGPNQETQYF.

This clonotype was counted once. V is TRBV7-3 and J is TRBJ2-6; D is unresolved. V dropped 7 bases and J dropped 2 bases, with 9 bases sitting between them. The CDR3 sequence is 14 residues long. The germline V gene has CDR1 SGHTA and CDR2 FQGTGA. The CDR3 DNA reads as TGTGCCAGCACCACCAGGCCTGGGGCCAACGTCCTGACTTTC. Amino acids: CASTTRPGANVLTF.

In its sample, this clonotype was seen a few times. This chain joins TRBV7-9 and TRBJ1-5; no clear D. V lost 1 base, J lost 11 bases, and 6 bases lay in between. Germline values: CDR1 SEHNR, CDR2 FQNEAQ (reference sequence). There are 11 residues in the CDR3. The CDR3, as DNA: TGTGCCAGCAGCTTAGAGGGTTCCCAGCATTTT. Translated, it gives CASSLEGSQHF. The full variable domain, in which reference TRBV7-9 and TRBJ1-5 provide the parts outside the CDR3, is DTGVSQNPRHKITKRGQNVTFRCDPISEHNRLYWYRQTLGQGPEFLTYFQNEAQLEKSRLLSDRFSAERPKGSFSTLEIQRTEQGDSAMYLCASSLEGSQHFGDGTRLSIL.

This clonotype was observed a handful of times. V gene TRBV6-1 combines with J gene TRBJ2-1; D perhaps matches TRBD2 (6 bases). Germline V gene data show CDR1 as MNHNS and CDR2 as SASEGT. V was shortened by 6 bases and J by 5 bases, with 14 bases between the two germline ends. The CDR3 has 14 amino acids. Here the CDR3 reads CASRPPWEDNEQFF. CDR3 nucleotide sequence: TGTGCCAGCAGACCCCCGTGGGAGGACAATGAGCAGTTCTTC.

Only a few counts were recorded for this clonotype. The chain couples TRBV18 to TRBJ1-2; no firm D call. The CDR3 covers 17 residues. From germline, CDR1 is KGHSH and CDR2 LQKENI. The V end was cut by 1 base, the J end by 1 base, with 16 bases between. The CDR3 DNA sequence: TGTGCCAGCTCACCACGGTTAGAGGGAGGTGGTAACTATGGCTACACCTTC. Amino acid sequence: CASSPRLEGGGNYGYTF.

This clonotype was recorded a few times. For the CDR3, the DNA is TGCGCCAGCAGCCAAGGACTAGCGGGGCTCACAGATACGCAGTATTTT. Its protein is CASSQGLAGLTDTQYF. This chain uses TRBV4-3 with TRBJ2-3; 11 nucleotides line up with TRBD2. The ends lost 1 base at V and 2 bases at J; junction bases unmatched: 2. Germline assignment: CDR1 LGHNA and CDR2 YSLEER. The CDR3 is 16 residues long.

Only a few counts were recorded for this clonotype. The chain uses TRBV7-2 and TRBJ2-2, with TRBD2 matching 15 bases. The germline CDR1 and CDR2 sequences are SGHTA and FQGNSA. Trimming removed 5 bases from V and 10 bases from J; junction bases left unmatched: 2. The CDR3 has 14 amino acids. The CDR3 DNA is TGTGCCAGCAGCCGGACTAGCGGGGGGGCGGAGCTGTTTTTT. This codes for CASSRTSGGAELFF.

The rearrangement links TRBV6-1 to TRBJ2-7; D is ambiguous. Germline CDR1 and CDR2: MNHNS and SASEGT. Trimming pared 4 bases from V and 0 bases from J, leaving 16 bases between. CDR3 length equals 16 residues. The CDR3 loop reads CASSVGSAWSSYEQYF. The CDR3 DNA reads as TGTGCCAGCAGTGTGGGGTCTGCTTGGAGCTCCTACGAGCAGTACTTC.

V usage is TRBV6-1 and J usage is TRBJ1-5, with 7 positions matching TRBD1. Germline V CDR1 and CDR2: MNHNS, SASEGT. The CDR3 is made up of 14 amino acids. Germline trimming cut 6 bases from V and 4 bases from J; bases unmatched to any gene: 6. The CDR3 reads CASRKQGRNQPQHF. In DNA form, the CDR3 reads TGTGCCAGCAGGAAACAGGGGAGGAATCAGCCCCAGCATTTT.

The chain couples TRBV18 to TRBJ1-1; D is uncertain. V lost 3 bases, J lost 6 bases, and 17 bases lay in between. Germline V gene data show CDR1 as KGHSH and CDR2 as LQKENI. This CDR3 is built from 15 residues. This chain's CDR3 is CASSPALEGTPEAFF. The CDR3 coding sequence is TGTGCCAGCTCACCTGCTCTAGAGGGAACCCCTGAAGCTTTCTTT.

The chain has TRBV7-9 and TRBJ1-2; D possibly corresponds to TRBD1 (5 bases). Trimming pared 4 bases from V and 6 bases from J, leaving 15 bases between. The CDR3 has 14 residues. Germline assignment: CDR1 SEHNR and CDR2 FQNEAQ (reference sequence). For the CDR3, the DNA is TGTGCCAGCAGCTCCGAGGGACGTAAGGATGGCTACACCTTC. It specifies CASSSEGRKDGYTF.

The CDR3 bases are TGTGCCAGCAGCCCCCGTTCCCGGGGACTAACTTACAATGAGCAGTTCTTC. Translation: CASSPRSRGLTYNEQFF. This chain connects TRBV13 to TRBJ2-1; 7 nucleotides line up with TRBD2. The CDR3 has 17 residues. Germline CDR1 PRHDT, CDR2 FYEKMQ (reference sequence). The trim removed 5 bases at V and 4 bases at J, leaving 14 bases unmatched.

This clonotype was seen only a few times. This chain joins TRBV11-1 and TRBJ2-4, with D possibly called TRBD1 or TRBD2 (5 bases each). Germline V gene lookup returns CDR1 SGHAT and CDR2 FQDESV (reference sequence). Trimming removed 4 bases from V and 0 bases from J, with 19 bases in between. The CDR3 covers 18 residues. The CDR3 coding sequence is TGTGCCAGCAGCTATGACCCCTTGCGTGGGGGAGCCAAAAACATTCAGTACTTC. Encoded protein: CASSYDPLRGGAKNIQYF. The variable domain in full, with the rest retrieved from reference TRBV11-1 and TRBJ2-4, is EAEVAQSPRYKITEKSQAVAFWCDPISGHATLYWYRQILGQGPELLVQFQDESVVDDSQLPKDRFSAERLKGVDSTLKIQPAELGDSAMYLCASSYDPLRGGAKNIQYFGAGTRLSVL.

The gene calls are TRBV2 and TRBJ1-2; no clear D. With 1 base removed from V and 6 bases from J, the gap between germline ends came to 12 bases. The germline V gene has CDR1 SNHLY and CDR2 FYNNEI. The CDR3 runs 14 residues. The CDR3 nucleotides read TGTGCCAGCAGTGAAGTACCGAGAAAGGATGGCTACACCTTC. Translation: CASSEVPRKDGYTF.

The J gene is TRBJ1-1, the V gene TRBV18, with a possible D match to TRBD1 (6 bases). Trimming pared 4 bases from V and 6 bases from J, leaving 12 bases between. Germline assignment: CDR1 KGHSH and CDR2 LQKENI. The CDR3 sequence is 13 residues long. This CDR3 reads CASSRRQAPEAFF. As DNA, the CDR3 is TGTGCCAGCTCACGACGACAGGCACCTGAAGCTTTCTTT.